The clone carrying this TCR beta chain was recorded at least ten times. Antigen specificity is unknown. Synthesis of cDNA used 5'RACE (with 10-nucleotide random UMIs). TCRdb analysed the 5' RACE reads with MiXCR anew, one entry per CDR3 protein. The sample yields roughly 60,000 distinct CDR3 sequences, about 2.5% seen once. The sample originates from a study of neurological immune-mediated disorders. Findings of the study overall: Private repertoires in all groups were suggested by the absence of shared CDR3 amino acid sequences among expanded clones across subjects.

V dropped 6 bases and J dropped 1; count of bases not matched to a gene: 6. The CDR3 loop spans 14 amino acids. Germline V gene sequence: CDR1 DFQATT, CDR2 SNEGSKA (reference sequence). The chain employs TRBV20-1 and TRBJ2-3, with 8 nucleotides matching TRBD2. Sequenced: PBMCs. The source is a man in his fifties with multiple sclerosis. The CDR3 DNA is TGCAGTGCGATAGCGGGGTCCCGCACAGATACGCAGTATTTT. It is translated as CSAIAGSRTDTQYF.